This T cell receptor beta chain appears in the sequencing data of a study of cytomegalovirus exposure and HLA in healthy donors. Overall study findings and caveats: Earlier analysis looked at TCR beta V segments, and most were productive about 87% or about 30% of the time.

PCR involved 60 Vbeta and 13 Jbeta primers. Method: immunoSEQ multiplex PCR; TCRdb's copy keeps in-frame clones and lacks some. The sample holds about 120,000 clones, under 90% seen once. Per the germline V gene, CDR1 is MNHEY and CDR2 is SVGAGI. Trimming at V came to 6 bases and at J to 6 bases, leaving 4 bases not matched to a gene. CDR3 length: 14 amino acids. Concerning this clone itself: What it binds is not known.

The receptor's source is a female donor in good health and CMV-seropositive. The gene calls are TRBV6-5 and TRBJ1-5; 11 nucleotides match TRBD1. The sample comprised PBMCs. The DNA for the CDR3 is TGTGCCAGCAGCGGACAGGGGGCTTTTCAGCCCCAGCATTTT. Residues: CASSGQGAFQPQHF.